Sequencing of this TCR beta chain was carried out in a study of OX40 agonist ivuxolimab in advanced cancers. About the study: Administration of intravenous ivuxolimab to patients occurred every 2 weeks at 0.01 to 10 mg/kg. Study-wide results and limits: Expanded peripheral T cells had an undetermined antigen specificity.

CDR3 length: 11 residues. Germline V gene sequence: CDR1 MNHNY, CDR2 SVGAGI (reference sequence). V gave up 7 bases and J gave up 4 bases, with 7 bases separating them. This clone was counted a single time. Its specificity is not known. Measured with immunoSEQ multiplex PCR; TCRdb has only the in-frame clones, and not every one. The data hold around 20,000 clones, with about four fifths observed a single time. This TCR was recovered from an adult with an advanced solid tumor such as melanoma, head and neck, liver or kidney cancer. The chain carries TRBV6-6 and TRBJ1-1, with a possible D match to TRBD1 (5 bases). The starting material was CD4+ or CD8+ T cells sorted from blood, obtained in a trial of the OX40 agonist ivuxolimab. Here the CDR3 DNA reads TGTGCCAGCACTGGGACCACTGAAGCTTTCTTT. This translates into CASTGTTEAFF.